The T cell receptor (beta chain) under discussion was sequenced for a study of glioma-infiltrating T cells after dendritic cell vaccination (dated by TCRdb to the mid-2010s). Regarding the research as a whole: The cohort included approximately 15 glioblastoma patients drawn from Phase I and II dendritic cell vaccination trials, of whom 9 were newly diagnosed and 6 had recurrent disease. Autologous tumor lysate-pulsed dendritic cell vaccination was administered to the patients between the early 2000s and the early 2010s. In glioblastoma patients vaccinated with dendritic cells, deep sequencing of TCR beta CDR3 regions served to measure tumor-infiltrating lymphocyte content and to compare repertoires between tumor and blood. Survival after dendritic cell vaccination was correlated with TCR sequencing metrics, such as TIL content and the overlap between tumor and blood repertoires. Each patient got three intradermal injections of the dendritic cell vaccine, spaced at biweekly intervals, in the arm below the axilla. To make the vaccine, monocyte-derived dendritic cells were cultured for approximately 7 days with IL-4 and GM-CSF and then pulsed overnight with autologous tumor lysate.

Overall study results and their limits: The cohort was small and heterogeneous, only a few patients had full blood and tumor sets, and even fewer had initial-recurrent tumor pairs. The three-group TCR overlap response model was described as speculative and requiring prospective validation. TCR clonality showed no direct relationship with survival, which suggests that a diverse polyclonal response may be important. Longer time to progression and overall survival after dendritic cell vaccination were predicted by higher estimated pretreatment TIL content.

The CDR3 runs 16 amino acids, cysteine and phenylalanine included. The retained sequence is limited to the CDR3, 48 bases, with the frame set at the first base. V is cut by 2 bases and J by 12 bases, and the space between the germline ends is 20 bases. CDR1 and CDR2, looked up from the germline V gene, are MGHDK and SYGVNS. On this clone: Its binding antigen is unknown. No base qualities exist here, and no much larger clone lies one base off it.

The immunoSEQ assay amplified TCRB CDR3 regions from about 2 micrograms of genomic DNA, or from all available DNA when less than that amount was available. Multiplex PCR used 60 forward primers for TCR V beta segments and 13 reverse primers for J beta segments. To estimate reads per starting template, synthetic control templates were spiked into each sample at limiting dilution. The Illumina HiSeq System generated 87 bp sequencing reads. The authors' analysis ran thus. PCR and sequencing errors were removed by a nearest neighbor algorithm that merged closely related sequences. TCR overlap was defined as the percentage of unique tumor TCR beta sequences that were also found in the peripheral blood of the same patient. TCRdb holds this immuneACCESS table with in-frame rearrangements only. Some clones are missing; in checked studies, unresolved V genes explain under half, and the rest has no known cause. V and J calls and clone size follow that table, whereas D and trimming were derived from the DNA. The sample yields roughly 85,000 clones; 85% were counted once. Of the sample, around 8% is held by the ten largest clones.

Sample time point, as interpreted from the label and publication: after dendritic cell vaccination, including at tumor progression/relapse. Patients were selected on the basis of adequate residual fresh-frozen tumor tissue and more than two years of available survival data. An isocitrate dehydrogenase mutation was not carried by any of the glioblastoma patients, although molecular status was otherwise variable. PBMC were collected before vaccination, two weeks after the third vaccination, and at tumor progression when it occurred. Genomic DNA was extracted with the Qiagen DNeasy Blood extraction Kit.

The sequence derives from a human donor with glioblastoma. This material consisted of blood, taken after dendritic cell vaccination. This sequence uses TRBV25-1 and TRBJ1-6; TRBD1 could be the D gene, as 5 bases match. The CDR3 amino acid sequence is: CASSEGGNWRLGPLHF. The bases are TGTGCCAGCAGTGAAGGGGGGAACTGGCGTCTAGGACCCCTCCACTTT.